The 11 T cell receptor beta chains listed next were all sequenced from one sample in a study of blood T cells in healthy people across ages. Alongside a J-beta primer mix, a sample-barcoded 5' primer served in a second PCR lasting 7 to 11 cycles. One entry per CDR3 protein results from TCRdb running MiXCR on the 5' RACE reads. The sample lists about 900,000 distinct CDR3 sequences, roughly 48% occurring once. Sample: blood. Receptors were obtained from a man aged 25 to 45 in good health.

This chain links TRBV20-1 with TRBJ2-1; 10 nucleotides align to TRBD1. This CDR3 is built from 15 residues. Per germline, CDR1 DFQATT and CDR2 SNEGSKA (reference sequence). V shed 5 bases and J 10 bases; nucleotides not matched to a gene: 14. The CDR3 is CSAPRTGGSNREQFF. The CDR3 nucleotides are TGCAGTGCTCCTCGGACAGGGGGTTCGAACAGGGAGCAGTTCTTC.

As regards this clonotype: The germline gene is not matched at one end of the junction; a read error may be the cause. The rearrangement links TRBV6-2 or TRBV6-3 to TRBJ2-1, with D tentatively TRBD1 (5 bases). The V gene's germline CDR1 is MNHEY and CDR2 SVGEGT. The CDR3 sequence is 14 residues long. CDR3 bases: TGTGCCAGATCGAAGGGGCAGTCCGGCAATAAGCAGTTCTTC. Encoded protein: CARSKGQSGNKQFF.

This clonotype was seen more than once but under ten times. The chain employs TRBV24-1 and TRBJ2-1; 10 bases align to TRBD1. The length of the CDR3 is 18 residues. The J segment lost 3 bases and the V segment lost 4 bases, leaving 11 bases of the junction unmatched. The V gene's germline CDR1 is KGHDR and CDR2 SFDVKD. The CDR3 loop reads CATSERILRDRGYNEQFF. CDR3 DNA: TGTGCCACCAGTGAGAGAATCCTCCGGGACAGGGGCTACAATGAGCAGTTCTTC.

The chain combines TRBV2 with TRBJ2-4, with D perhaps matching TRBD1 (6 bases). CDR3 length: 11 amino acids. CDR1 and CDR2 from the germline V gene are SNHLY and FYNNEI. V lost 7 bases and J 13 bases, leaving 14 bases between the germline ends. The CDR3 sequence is CASTRGREQYF. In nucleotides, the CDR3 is TGTGCCAGCACCAGGGGAAGGGAGCAGTACTTC.

Here the CDR3 DNA reads TGCAGTGCTTCCGGGACAGGGGACAATCGCTACGAGCAGTACTTC. Translated: CSASGTGDNRYEQYF. The V gene is TRBV20-1, the J gene TRBJ2-7; the match to TRBD1 covers 10 bases. The CDR3 is made up of 15 amino acids. Germline assignment: CDR1 DFQATT and CDR2 SNEGSKA (reference sequence). V was pared by 5 bases and J by 3 bases, with 10 bases of the junction left unmatched.

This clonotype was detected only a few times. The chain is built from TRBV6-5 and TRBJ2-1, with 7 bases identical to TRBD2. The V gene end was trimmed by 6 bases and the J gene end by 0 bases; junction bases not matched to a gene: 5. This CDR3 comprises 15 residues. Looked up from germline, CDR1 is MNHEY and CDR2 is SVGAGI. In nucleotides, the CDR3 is TGTGCCAGCAGGATGGGGGGGAACTCCTACAATGAGCAGTTCTTC. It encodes CASRMGGNSYNEQFF.

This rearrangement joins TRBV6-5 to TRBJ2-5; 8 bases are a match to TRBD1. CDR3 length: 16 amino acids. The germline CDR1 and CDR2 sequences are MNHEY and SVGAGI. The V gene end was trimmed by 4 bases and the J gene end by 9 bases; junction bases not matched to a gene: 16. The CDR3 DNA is TGTGCCAGCAGTTCTGGGGGACAGGATGGGTTCACGGCCCAGTACTTC. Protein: CASSSGGQDGFTAQYF.

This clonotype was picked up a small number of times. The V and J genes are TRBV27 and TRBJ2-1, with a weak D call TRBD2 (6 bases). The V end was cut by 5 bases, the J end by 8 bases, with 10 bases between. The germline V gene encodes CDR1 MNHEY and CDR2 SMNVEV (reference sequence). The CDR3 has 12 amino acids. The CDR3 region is CASSHGGDEQFF. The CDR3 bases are TGTGCCAGCAGTCACGGAGGGGATGAGCAGTTCTTC.

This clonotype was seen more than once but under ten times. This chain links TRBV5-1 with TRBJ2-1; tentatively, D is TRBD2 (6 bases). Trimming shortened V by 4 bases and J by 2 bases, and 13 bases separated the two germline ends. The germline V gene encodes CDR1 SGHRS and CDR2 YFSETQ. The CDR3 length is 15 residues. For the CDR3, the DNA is TGCGCCAGCAGCGAGGGACTGGGCACCTACAATGAGCAGTTCTTC. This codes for CASSEGLGTYNEQFF.

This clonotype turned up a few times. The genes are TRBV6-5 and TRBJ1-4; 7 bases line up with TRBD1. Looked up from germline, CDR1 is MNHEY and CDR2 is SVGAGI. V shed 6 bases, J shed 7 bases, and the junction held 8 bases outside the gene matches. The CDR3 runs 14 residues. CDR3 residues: CASSPTGSGEKLFF. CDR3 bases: TGTGCCAGCAGCCCGACAGGGAGTGGTGAAAAACTGTTTTTT.

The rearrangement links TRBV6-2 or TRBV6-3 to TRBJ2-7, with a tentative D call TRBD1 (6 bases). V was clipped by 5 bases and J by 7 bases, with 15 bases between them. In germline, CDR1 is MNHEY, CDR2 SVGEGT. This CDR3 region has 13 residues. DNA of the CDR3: TGTGCCAGCAGTGAACACAGGGTCGAGGAGCAGTACTTC. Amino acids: CASSEHRVEEQYF.